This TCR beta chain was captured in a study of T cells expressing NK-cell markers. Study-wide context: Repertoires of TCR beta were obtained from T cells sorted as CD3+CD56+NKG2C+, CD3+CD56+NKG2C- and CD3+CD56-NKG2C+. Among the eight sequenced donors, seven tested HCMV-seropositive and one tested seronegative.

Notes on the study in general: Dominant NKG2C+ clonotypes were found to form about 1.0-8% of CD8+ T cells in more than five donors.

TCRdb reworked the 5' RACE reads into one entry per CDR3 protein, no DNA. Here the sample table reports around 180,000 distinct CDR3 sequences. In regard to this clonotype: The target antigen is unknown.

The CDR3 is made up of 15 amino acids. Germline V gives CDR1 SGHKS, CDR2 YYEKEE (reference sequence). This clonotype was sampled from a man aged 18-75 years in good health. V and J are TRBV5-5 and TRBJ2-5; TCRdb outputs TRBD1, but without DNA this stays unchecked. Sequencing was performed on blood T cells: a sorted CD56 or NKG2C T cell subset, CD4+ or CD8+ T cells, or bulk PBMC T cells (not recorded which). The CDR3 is CASSWGTGPFETQYF.